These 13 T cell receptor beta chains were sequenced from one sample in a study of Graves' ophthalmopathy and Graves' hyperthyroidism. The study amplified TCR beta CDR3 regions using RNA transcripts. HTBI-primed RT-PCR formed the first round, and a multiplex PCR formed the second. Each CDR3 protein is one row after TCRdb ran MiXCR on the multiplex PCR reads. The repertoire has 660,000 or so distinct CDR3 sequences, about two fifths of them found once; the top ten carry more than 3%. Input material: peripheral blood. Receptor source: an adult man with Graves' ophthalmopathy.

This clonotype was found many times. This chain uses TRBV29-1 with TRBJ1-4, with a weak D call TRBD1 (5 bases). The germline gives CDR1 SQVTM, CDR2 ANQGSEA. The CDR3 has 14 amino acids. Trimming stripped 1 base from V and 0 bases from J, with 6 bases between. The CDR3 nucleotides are TGCAGCGTTGAAGCGGGGGCAACTAATGAAAAACTGTTTTTT. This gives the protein CSVEAGATNEKLFF.

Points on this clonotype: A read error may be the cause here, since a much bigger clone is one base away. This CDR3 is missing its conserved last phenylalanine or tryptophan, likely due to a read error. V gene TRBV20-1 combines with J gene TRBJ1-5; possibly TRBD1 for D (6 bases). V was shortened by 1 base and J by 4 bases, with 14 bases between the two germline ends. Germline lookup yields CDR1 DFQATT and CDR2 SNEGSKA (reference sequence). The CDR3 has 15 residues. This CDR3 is CSARVPGAANQPQHL. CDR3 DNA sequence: TGCAGTGCTAGAGTGCCGGGGGCGGCAAATCAGCCCCAGCATCTT.

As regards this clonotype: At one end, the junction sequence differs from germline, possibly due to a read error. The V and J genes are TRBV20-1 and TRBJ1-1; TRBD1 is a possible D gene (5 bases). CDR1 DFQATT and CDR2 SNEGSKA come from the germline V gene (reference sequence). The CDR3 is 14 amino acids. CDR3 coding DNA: TGCGGTGCTAGAGATGTTGGGGGGGACACTGAAGCTTTCTTT. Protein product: CGARDVGGDTEAFF.

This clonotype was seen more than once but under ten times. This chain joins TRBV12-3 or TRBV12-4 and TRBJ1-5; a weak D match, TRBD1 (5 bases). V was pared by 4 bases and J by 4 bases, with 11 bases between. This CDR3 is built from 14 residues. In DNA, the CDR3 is TGTGCCAGCAGTTATGCGGGGGTAAATCAGCCCCAGCATTTT. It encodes CASSYAGVNQPQHF.

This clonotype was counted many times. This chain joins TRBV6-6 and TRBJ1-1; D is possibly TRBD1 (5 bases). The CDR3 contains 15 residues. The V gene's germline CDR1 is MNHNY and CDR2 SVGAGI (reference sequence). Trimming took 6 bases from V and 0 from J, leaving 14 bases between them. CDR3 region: CASREVGLLNTEAFF. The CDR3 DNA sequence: TGTGCCAGCAGAGAAGTGGGGCTGCTGAACACTGAAGCTTTCTTT.

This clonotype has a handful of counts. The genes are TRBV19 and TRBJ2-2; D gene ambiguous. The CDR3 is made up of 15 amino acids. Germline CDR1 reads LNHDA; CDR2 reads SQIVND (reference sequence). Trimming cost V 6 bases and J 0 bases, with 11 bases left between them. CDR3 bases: TGTGCCAGTAGGGAGAGACTCGCGAACACCGGGGAGCTGTTTTTT. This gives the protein CASRERLANTGELFF.

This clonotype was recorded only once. This chain's CDR3 is CASSFGRPGGLETQYF. In DNA, the CDR3 is TGTGCCAGCAGCTTCGGTAGACCTGGGGGCCTAGAGACCCAGTACTTC. The chain employs TRBV7-2 and TRBJ2-5; D perhaps matches TRBD1 (6 bases). The CDR3 is made up of 16 amino acids. Germline-derived CDR1 and CDR2 are SGHTA and FQGNSA. V gave up 3 bases and J gave up 4 bases, with 18 bases separating them.

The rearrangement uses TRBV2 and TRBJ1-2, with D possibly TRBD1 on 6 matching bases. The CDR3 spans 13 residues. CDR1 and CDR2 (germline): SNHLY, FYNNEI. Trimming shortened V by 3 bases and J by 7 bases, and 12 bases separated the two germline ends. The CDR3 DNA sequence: TGTGCCAGCAGTGAGTTGGGACACCTTGGCTACACCTTC. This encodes CASSELGHLGYTF.

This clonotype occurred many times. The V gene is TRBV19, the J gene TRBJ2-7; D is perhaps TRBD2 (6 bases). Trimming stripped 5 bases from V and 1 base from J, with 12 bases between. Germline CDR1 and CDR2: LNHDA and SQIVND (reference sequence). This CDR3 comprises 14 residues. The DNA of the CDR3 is TGTGCCAGTAGTTCCCGGGCGGGGTCCTACGAGCAGTACTTC. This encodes CASSSRAGSYEQYF.

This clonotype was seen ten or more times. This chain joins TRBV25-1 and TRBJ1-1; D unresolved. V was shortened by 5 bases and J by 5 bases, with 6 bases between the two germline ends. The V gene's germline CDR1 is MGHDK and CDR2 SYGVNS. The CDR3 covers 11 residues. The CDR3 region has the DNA TGTGCCAGCAGTCACGGGACTGAAGCTTTCTTT. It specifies CASSHGTEAFF. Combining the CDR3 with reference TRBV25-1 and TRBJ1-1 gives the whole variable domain EADIYQTPRYLVIGTGKKITLECSQTMGHDKMYWYQQDPGMELHLIHYSYGVNSTEKGDLSSESTVSRIRTEHFPLTLESARPSHTSQYLCASSHGTEAFFGQGTRLTVV.

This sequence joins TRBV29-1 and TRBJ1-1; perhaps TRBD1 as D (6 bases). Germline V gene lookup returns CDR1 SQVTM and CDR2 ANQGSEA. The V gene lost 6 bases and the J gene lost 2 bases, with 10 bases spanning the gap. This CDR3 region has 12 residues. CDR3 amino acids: CSVRGPNTEAFF. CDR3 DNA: TGCAGCGTACGGGGGCCAAACACTGAAGCTTTCTTT.

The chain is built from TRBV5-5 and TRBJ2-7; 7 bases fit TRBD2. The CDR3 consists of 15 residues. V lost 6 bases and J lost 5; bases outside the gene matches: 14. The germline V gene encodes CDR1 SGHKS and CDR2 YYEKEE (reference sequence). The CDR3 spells CASTLTGGGNHEQYF. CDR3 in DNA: TGTGCCAGCACCCTGACTGGGGGAGGGAATCACGAGCAGTACTTC. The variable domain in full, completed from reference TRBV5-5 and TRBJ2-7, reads DAGVTQSPTHLIKTRGQQVTLRCSPISGHKSVSWYQQVLGQGPQFIFQYYEKEERGRGNFPDRFSARQFPNYSSELNVNALLLGDSALYLCASTLTGGGNHEQYFGPGTRLTVT.

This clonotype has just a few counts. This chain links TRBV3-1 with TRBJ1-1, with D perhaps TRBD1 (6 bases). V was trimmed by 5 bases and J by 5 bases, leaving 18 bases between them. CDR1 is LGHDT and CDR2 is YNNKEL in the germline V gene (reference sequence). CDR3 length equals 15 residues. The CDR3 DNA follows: TGTGCCAGCAGCGTCGGAGGGGGTATATGGACTGAAGCTTTCTTT. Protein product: CASSVGGGIWTEAFF. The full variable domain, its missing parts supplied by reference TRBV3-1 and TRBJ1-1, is DTAVSQTPKYLVTQMGNDKSIKCEQNLGHDTMYWYKQDSKKFLKIMFSYNNKELIINETVPNRFSPKSPDKAHLNLHINSLELGDSAVYFCASSVGGGIWTEAFFGQGTRLTVV.